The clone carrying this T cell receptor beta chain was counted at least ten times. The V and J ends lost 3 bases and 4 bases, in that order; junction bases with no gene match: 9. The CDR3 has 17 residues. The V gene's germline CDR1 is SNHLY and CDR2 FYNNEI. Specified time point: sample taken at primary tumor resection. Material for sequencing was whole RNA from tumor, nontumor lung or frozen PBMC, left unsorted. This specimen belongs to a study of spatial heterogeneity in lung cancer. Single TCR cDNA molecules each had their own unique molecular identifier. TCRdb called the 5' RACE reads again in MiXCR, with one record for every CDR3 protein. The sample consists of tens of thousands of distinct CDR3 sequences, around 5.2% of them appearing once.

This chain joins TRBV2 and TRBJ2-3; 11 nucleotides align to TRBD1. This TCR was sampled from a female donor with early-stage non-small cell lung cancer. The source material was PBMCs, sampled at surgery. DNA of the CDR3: TGTGCCAGCAGTGATATCTTGACGGGACAGGGGGCAGATACGCAGTATTTT. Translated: CASSDILTGQGADTQYF.